A selection of T cell receptor beta chains follows, all from one sample in a study of blood T cell repertoires in COVID-19. The assay was immunoSEQ multiplex PCR, and TCRdb's table has in-frame clones only and misses some. The sample shows fewer than 300,000 clones, 65% to 90% of them seen only once. The sequencing sample was made of peripheral blood. These receptors all come from a man in his fifties with active or convalescent COVID-19. CDR3s include the opening cysteine and the closing phenylalanine or tryptophan. D genes are given only for firm matches. Clone size is shown for a subset of rows, as once, few, many or a class of expanded clone.

J gene,D gene,clone size,V gene,CDR3 protein,CDR3 DNA
TRBJ1-2,TRBD1,-,TRBV6-5,CATHPGQAYYGYTF,TGTGCCACACACCCGGGACAGGCTTACTATGGCTACACCTTC
TRBJ2-1,-,-,TRBV13,CASSIADEQFF,TGTGCCAGCAGCATAGCGGATGAGCAGTTCTTC
TRBJ2-1,-,-,TRBV7-7,CASSPGTPTSYNEQFF,TGTGCCAGCAGCCCCGGGACTCCCACCTCCTACAATGAGCAGTTCTTC
TRBJ2-2,TRBD1,few,TRBV11-2,CASSLPRTGGLFTGELFF,TGTGCCAGCAGCTTACCCCGGACAGGGGGATTATTCACCGGGGAGCTGTTTTTT
TRBJ1-1,-,-,TRBV18,CASSLATAEAFF,TGTGCCAGCTCACTCGCGACAGCTGAAGCTTTCTTT
TRBJ2-1,TRBD2,-,TRBV5-1,CASSLGRTSDEQFF,TGCGCCAGCAGCTTGGGCAGGACTAGCGATGAGCAGTTCTTC
TRBJ2-1,TRBD1,-,TRBV6-5,CASSLRGLRENEQFF,TGTGCCAGCAGTCTCAGGGGGCTGCGTGAAAATGAGCAGTTCTTC
TRBJ2-3,TRBD1,-,TRBV4-1,CASSQLGGTHTQYF,TGCGCCAGCAGCCAACTAGGGGGCACACATACGCAGTATTTT
TRBJ2-7,TRBD2,-,TRBV5-4,CASSSSGSPYEQYF,TGTGCCAGCAGCTCAAGCGGGAGCCCCTACGAGCAGTACTTC
TRBJ2-7,-,-,TRBV6-5,CASSTSQRAYEQYF,TGTGCCAGCAGCACGTCTCAGAGGGCCTACGAGCAGTACTTC
TRBJ1-2,-,few,TRBV4-1,CASSQDRVGRDYGYTF,TGCGCCAGCAGCCAAGATAGGGTAGGCAGGGACTATGGCTACACCTTC
TRBJ2-7,-,-,TRBV7-9,CASSPRRDGSQSHSYEQYF,TGTGCCAGCAGCCCACGGCGGGACGGGTCACAGTCACACTCCTACGAGCAGTACTTC
TRBJ2-3,TRBD2,-,TRBV14,CASSRGTSGRNTQYF,TGTGCCAGCAGCCGAGGGACTAGCGGGAGAAATACGCAGTATTTT